This passage covers 18 T cell receptor beta chains from one sample sequenced in a study of T-cell reconstitution after alpha-beta-depleted transplantation in children. The TCRbeta library incorporated unique molecular identifiers. MiXCR, applied by TCRdb to the PCR reads, yields one record per CDR3 protein. The sample has roughly 590,000 distinct CDR3 sequences, approximately 17% seen once. Source: PBMCs from the stem cell graft donor, taken from the stem cell graft. These receptors all come from a human donor who donated a stem cell graft to a child with acute myeloid leukemia.

CDR3 bases: TGTGCCATCAGCCCGACAGTCCAAGAGACCCAGTACTTC. Translated: CAISPTVQETQYF. This chain connects TRBV10-3 to TRBJ2-5, with TRBD1 as a possible D gene (5 bases). There are 13 residues in the CDR3. V was clipped by 6 bases and J by 1 base, with 9 bases between them. The germline V gene encodes CDR1 ENHRY and CDR2 SYGVKD.

This clonotype was seen at least ten times. The V call is TRBV6-2 or TRBV6-3, the J call TRBJ2-7; 9 bases fit TRBD1. The V segment lost 7 bases and the J segment 6 bases; nucleotides outside the gene matches: 10. CDR3 length: 14 amino acids. CDR1 is MNHEY and CDR2 is SVGEGT in the germline V gene. The CDR3 loop reads CASNFRTGVSEQYF. Written as DNA, the CDR3 is TGTGCCAGCAACTTTCGGACAGGGGTGTCCGAGCAGTACTTC.

The rearrangement uses TRBV5-1 and TRBJ2-3; D is uncertain. This CDR3 region has 15 residues. Trimming cost V 4 bases and J 2 bases, with 14 bases left between them. Looked up from germline, CDR1 is SGHRS and CDR2 is YFSETQ. CDR3 sequence: CASSQNSPFTDTQYF. The CDR3 DNA reads as TGCGCCAGCAGCCAAAATAGCCCGTTCACAGATACGCAGTATTTT.

V and J are TRBV29-1 and TRBJ2-1; possible D gene TRBD1, 6 bases. In germline, CDR1 is SQVTM, CDR2 ANQGSEA. Trimming left V 7 bases short and J 4 bases short, with 17 bases between. The CDR3 contains 14 residues. CDR3 in amino acids: CSGGLRGLYNEQFF. CDR3 DNA sequence: TGCAGCGGCGGCCTCAGGGGTCTGTACAATGAGCAGTTCTTC.

Note on this clonotype: A much more abundant neighbour one base away suggests this may be a read error. The V gene is TRBV20-1, the J gene TRBJ2-4; D is tentatively TRBD1 or TRBD2 (7 bases each). The germline V gene has CDR1 DFQATT and CDR2 SNEGSKA (reference sequence). The CDR3 contains 15 residues. The CDR3 loop is CCARDGGGQKNIQYF. The DNA of the CDR3 is TGCTGTGCTAGAGATGGGGGGGGACAGAAAAACATTCAGTACTTC.

This clonotype was seen a few times. This chain joins TRBV7-9 and TRBJ1-5; D unclear. Germline V gives CDR1 SEHNR, CDR2 FQNEAQ (reference sequence). The CDR3 extends over 13 amino acids. V dropped 7 bases and J dropped 6 bases, with 13 bases sitting between them. The CDR3 reads CASMAGPGQPQHF. Written as DNA, the CDR3 is TGTGCCAGCATGGCCGGGCCCGGTCAGCCCCAGCATTTT.

The chain couples TRBV6-5 to TRBJ1-5; no definite D call. The germline V gene encodes CDR1 MNHEY and CDR2 SVGAGI. V was pared by 4 bases and J by 0 bases, with 13 bases between. The CDR3 has 16 residues. In DNA form, the CDR3 reads TGTGCCAGCAGTTCCTTGGGGTTCCGTAGCAATCAGCCCCAGCATTTT. Its translation is CASSSLGFRSNQPQHF.

This clonotype has a handful of counts. V usage is TRBV25-1 and J usage is TRBJ2-1; a possible D gene is TRBD2 (5 bases). Deletions cut 0 bases from V and 6 bases from J, with 6 bases between. Germline values: CDR1 MGHDK, CDR2 SYGVNS. The length of the CDR3 is 13 residues. This CDR3 is CASSEYRGNEQFF. The CDR3 DNA is TGTGCCAGCAGTGAATATCGGGGCAATGAGCAGTTCTTC.

This clonotype came up a few times. The chain links TRBV5-6 to TRBJ2-2, with a possible D match to TRBD2 (7 bases). Trimming pared 2 bases from V and 4 bases from J, leaving 12 bases between. There are 15 residues in the CDR3. The germline CDR1 and CDR2 sequences are SGHDT and YYEEEE. CDR3: CASSFGGQGTGELFF. The CDR3 nucleotides are TGTGCCAGCAGCTTCGGGGGGCAGGGCACCGGGGAGCTGTTTTTT.

The gene calls are TRBV2 and TRBJ1-1; D may be TRBD1 (5 bases). V was pared by 9 bases and J by 2 bases, with 16 bases between. CDR3 length: 14 amino acids. From germline, CDR1 is SNHLY and CDR2 FYNNEI. CDR3 coding DNA: TGTGCCAGGATAGACCTTGGGACTAACACTGAAGCTTTCTTT. Protein product: CARIDLGTNTEAFF.

This clonotype was recorded at least ten times. The chain carries TRBV6-4 and TRBJ1-1, with a weak D call TRBD1 (5 bases). CDR1 and CDR2 (germline): MRHNA, SNTAGT. V dropped 0 bases and J dropped 5 bases, with 10 bases sitting between them. The CDR3 runs 14 residues. This CDR3 is CASSDSAGGTEAFF. The CDR3 bases are TGTGCCAGCAGTGACTCCGCGGGGGGGACTGAAGCTTTCTTT.

There are a few counts of this clonotype. This chain links TRBV5-1 with TRBJ2-3; TRBD2 agrees at 12 bases. V was pared by 4 bases and J by 9 bases, with 15 bases of the junction left unmatched. The CDR3 has 17 residues. Germline loops: CDR1 SGHRS, CDR2 YFSETQ. The CDR3 region has the DNA TGCGCCAGCAGCCCGGGACAGACTAGCGGGGGTCGGAAGACGCAGTATTTT. This encodes CASSPGQTSGGRKTQYF.

The V gene is TRBV7-2, the J gene TRBJ2-3, with D unresolved. The CDR3 length is 15 residues. Deletions cut 2 bases from V and 2 bases from J, with 11 bases between. The germline V gene encodes CDR1 SGHTA and CDR2 FQGNSA. CDR3 in DNA: TGTGCCAGCAGCTTACACTTGGGTAACACAGATACGCAGTATTTT. This sequence encodes CASSLHLGNTDTQYF.

The chain carries TRBV7-2 and TRBJ1-4; the D is unclear. The V end lost 3 bases, the J end lost 0 bases, and 8 bases lay between the germline ends. Germline loops: CDR1 SGHTA, CDR2 FQGNSA. The CDR3 runs 15 residues. The CDR3 here is CASSFVFATNEKLFF. CDR3 bases: TGTGCCAGCAGCTTTGTTTTTGCAACTAATGAAAAACTGTTTTTT.

J is TRBJ1-1 and V is TRBV20-1; 8 nucleotides match TRBD1. CDR1 DFQATT and CDR2 SNEGSKA come from the germline V gene (reference sequence). Trimming took 1 base from V and 5 from J; bases not matched to a gene: 15. The CDR3 totals 17 residues. CDR3 sequence: CSARVAGGMALRTEAFF. CDR3 DNA sequence: TGCAGTGCTAGAGTGGCAGGGGGCATGGCATTGAGAACTGAAGCTTTCTTT.

The chain combines TRBV20-1 with TRBJ2-2; 7 nucleotides align to TRBD2. The CDR3 sequence is 16 residues long. V trimming: 0 bases; J trimming: 4 bases; junction bases outside the gene matches: 8. Germline-derived CDR1 and CDR2 are DFQATT and SNEGSKA (reference sequence). CDR3 amino acids: CSARDYRGEATGELFF. DNA for the CDR3: TGCAGTGCTAGAGATTACCGGGGGGAGGCCACCGGGGAGCTGTTTTTT.

This clonotype was found many times. The J gene is TRBJ2-7, the V gene TRBV20-1; TRBD2 agrees at 7 bases. The ends lost 6 bases at V and 0 bases at J; junction bases unmatched: 5. CDR1 is DFQATT and CDR2 is SNEGSKA in the germline V gene (reference sequence). This CDR3 is built from 13 residues. As DNA, the CDR3 is TGCAGTGCCCGCCAGCGGGGCTCCTACGAGCAGTACTTC. Amino acids: CSARQRGSYEQYF.

This clonotype has a count of ten or more. The chain recombines TRBV29-1 with TRBJ1-5; D gene uncertain. The germline V gene has CDR1 SQVTM and CDR2 ANQGSEA. V was clipped by 4 bases and J by 0 bases, with 16 bases between them. This CDR3 is 16 amino acids long. The DNA of the CDR3 is TGCAGCGTTGCTAACGGGCCTACCTCTAGCAATCAGCCCCAGCATTTT. Its translation: CSVANGPTSSNQPQHF.